This entry is about one T cell receptor beta chain. This sample was taken from a study of blood T cell repertoires in COVID-19. Clones were read by immunoSEQ multiplex PCR, and TCRdb kept only the in-frame ones, dropping some. Altogether over 30,000 clones are present, about 88% being singletons, with the ten largest covering roughly two thirds. This CDR3 spans 16 amino acids. Trimming removed 6 bases from V and 0 bases from J, with 18 bases in between. CDR1 is KGHSH, CDR2 LQKENI, per germline. The V call is TRBV18, the J call TRBJ2-7; tentative D call: TRBD1 (5 bases). Input material: peripheral blood. The receptor comes from a man aged 70 or older with acute or convalescent COVID-19. CDR3 sequence reads: CASSRTPTVSSYEQYF. The CDR3 DNA is TGTGCCAGCTCCCGCACCCCGACAGTCAGCTCCTACGAGCAGTACTTC.